Below are 17 T cell receptor beta chains sequenced from a single sample in a study of shared T cell receptors in the human thymus (TCRdb year 2021). Library creation used the immunoSEQ multiplex PCR assay. The immuneACCESS repertoire file appears here via TCRdb, limited to in-frame rearrangements. These files lack a portion of the clones; in checked studies, under half of the deficit traces to unresolved V genes, and the cause of the others is not known. The sample data list under 450,000 clones, and around 93% of these were observed just once. In total, the top ten clones hold 0.015% to 0.02% of the sample. Sequenced: thymocytes. The origin of the receptors is a human donor.

The chain links TRBV21-1 to TRBJ1-1. TRBV21-1 is shown as a pseudogene. This CDR3 has 16 residues. The CDR3 DNA follows: TGTGCCAGCAGCATCCAAATCCTCCAGGGGAGGGCTGAAGCTTTCTTT. As protein: CASSIQILQGRAEAFF.

The count of this clone is one. J is TRBJ2-7 and V is TRBV14; D is possibly TRBD2 (5 bases). This CDR3 region has 11 residues. The V end was cut by 3 bases, the J end by 6 bases, with 6 bases between. The germline gives CDR1 SGHDN, CDR2 FVKESK. In DNA, the CDR3 is TGTGCCAGCAGCCAGACTACCGAGCAGTACTTC. This gives the protein CASSQTTEQYF.

The CDR3 sequence: CASSLGLVAGGAGNTEAFF. Written as DNA, the CDR3 is TGTGCCAGCAGCTTAGGTTTAGTAGCAGGGGGCGCGGGGAACACTGAAGCTTTCTTT. This chain connects TRBV11-2 to TRBJ1-1; 8 positions match TRBD1. Losses at the gene ends were 1 base for V and 1 base for J; bases not matched to a gene: 14. The CDR3 is made up of 19 amino acids. Germline V gene sequence: CDR1 SGHAT, CDR2 FQNNGV.

The chain carries TRBV15 and TRBJ2-7; TRBD1 aligns across 8 bases. The V segment lost 0 bases and the J segment 3 bases; nucleotides outside the gene matches: 4. The CDR3 consists of 15 residues. Germline loops: CDR1 LNHNV, CDR2 YYDKDF (reference sequence). Written as DNA, the CDR3 is TGTGCCACCAGCAGAGAGAGGACAGGGATCTACGAGCAGTACTTC. Translated: CATSRERTGIYEQYF. Full variable domain (missing parts from reference TRBV15 and TRBJ2-7): DAMVIQNPRYQVTQFGKPVTLSCSQTLNHNVMYWYQQKSSQAPKLLFHYYDKDFNNEADTPDNFQSRRPNTSFCFLDIRSPGLGDTAMYLCATSRERTGIYEQYFGPGTRLTVT.

The chain carries TRBV5-4 and TRBJ2-7; a possible D gene is TRBD1 (6 bases). Deletions cut 4 bases from V and 0 bases from J, with 20 bases between. This CDR3 has 17 amino acids. Germline-derived CDR1 and CDR2 are SGHNT and YYREEE (reference sequence). This CDR3 reads CASSAGDAGSSSYEQYF. For the CDR3, the DNA is TGTGCCAGCAGCGCAGGGGACGCAGGTAGTAGCTCCTACGAGCAGTACTTC.

The chain employs TRBV28 and TRBJ1-5; TRBD1 matches 10 bases. V shed 3 bases, J shed 4 bases, and the junction held 0 bases outside the gene matches. This CDR3 has 14 amino acids. Germline CDR1 MDHEN, CDR2 SYDVKM. The CDR3 DNA sequence: TGTGCCAGCAGTTTGGACAGGGGGAATCAGCCCCAGCATTTT. It codes for CASSLDRGNQPQHF.

V gene TRBV6-4 combines with J gene TRBJ2-3; 9 positions match TRBD2. Germline assignment: CDR1 MRHNA and CDR2 SNTAGT. Trimming took 0 bases from V and 4 from J; bases not matched to a gene: 5. The CDR3 is made up of 16 amino acids. CDR3 bases: TGTGCCAGCAGTGACTCATGGCGGGAGGGGTCAGATACGCAGTATTTT. Encoded protein: CASSDSWREGSDTQYF.

The rearrangement joins TRBV14 to TRBJ2-5, with D possibly being TRBD2 (6 bases). Germline V gene data show CDR1 as SGHDN and CDR2 as FVKESK. The CDR3 extends over 14 amino acids. Trimming pared 4 bases from V and 4 bases from J, leaving 13 bases between. CDR3 in amino acids: CASSRRGWLETQYF. In DNA form, the CDR3 reads TGTGCCAGCAGCCGCCGGGGGTGGTTAGAGACCCAGTACTTC.

The rearrangement uses TRBV27 and TRBJ2-7, with 8 bases aligning to TRBD1. This CDR3 is built from 16 residues. V shed 4 bases, J shed 5 bases, and the junction held 13 bases outside the gene matches. Germline values: CDR1 MNHEY, CDR2 SMNVEV (reference sequence). In DNA form, the CDR3 reads TGTGCCAGCAGTTCGCGATGGACAGGGAGTGCACACGAGCAGTACTTC. Protein: CASSSRWTGSAHEQYF.

The chain has TRBV7-9 and TRBJ2-7; D may correspond to TRBD1 or TRBD2 (5 bases each). Germline loops: CDR1 SEHNR, CDR2 FQNEAQ (reference sequence). The length of the CDR3 is 18 residues. Trimming shortened V by 2 bases and J by 0 bases, and 20 bases separated the two germline ends. CDR3 in DNA: TGTGCCAGCAGCTTACCCCCCCCGAAGTGGGGGAACTCCTACGAGCAGTACTTC. Protein product: CASSLPPPKWGNSYEQYF.

The chain combines TRBV28 with TRBJ1-1; the match to TRBD1 covers 7 bases. CDR1 and CDR2 (germline): MDHEN, SYDVKM. Trimming removed 2 bases from V and 1 base from J; junction bases left unmatched: 13. The CDR3 contains 18 residues. CDR3 sequence (DNA): TGTGCCAGCAGTTTAACCCCCCGAGACAGGGAGGGGAACACTGAAGCTTTCTTT. Translating it yields CASSLTPRDREGNTEAFF. The full variable domain, rest sourced from reference TRBV28 and TRBJ1-1, is DVKVTQSSRYLVKRTGEKVFLECVQDMDHENMFWYRQDPGLGLRLIYFSYDVKMKEKGDIPEGYSVSREKKERFSLILESASTNQTSMYLCASSLTPRDREGNTEAFFGQGTRLTVV.

This chain connects TRBV5-1 to TRBJ1-1; D perhaps matches TRBD1 (6 bases). The CDR3 runs to 17 residues. Trimming cost V 4 bases and J 0 bases, with 19 bases left between them. The germline V gene encodes CDR1 SGHRS and CDR2 YFSETQ. The CDR3 is CASSTSSTGTLNTEAFF. The CDR3 DNA sequence: TGCGCCAGCAGCACCTCTTCTACCGGGACACTGAACACTGAAGCTTTCTTT.

The genes are TRBV13 and TRBJ2-2, with D unclear. The V and J ends lost 0 bases and 7 bases respectively, with 3 bases between them. The CDR3 extends over 12 amino acids. Per germline, CDR1 PRHDT and CDR2 FYEKMQ (reference sequence). Here the CDR3 reads CASSLGDGELFF. CDR3 nucleotides: TGTGCCAGCAGCTTAGGCGACGGGGAGCTGTTTTTT.

The rearrangement joins TRBV6-1 to TRBJ2-5; weak D call: TRBD2 (5 bases). V was clipped by 11 bases and J by 7 bases, with 20 bases between them. Germline V gene sequence: CDR1 MNHNS, CDR2 SASEGT. CDR3 size: 13 residues. This chain's CDR3 is CAVLGQLGATQYF. The CDR3 DNA follows: TGTGCCGTCCTAGGGCAGCTGGGAGCGACCCAGTACTTC.

This clone occurred once. The chain carries TRBV11-2 and TRBJ2-7; D is perhaps TRBD2 (6 bases). V lost 0 bases and J lost 1, with 16 bases in between. Germline V CDR1 and CDR2: SGHAT, FQNNGV. This CDR3 is 17 amino acids long. The CDR3, as DNA: TGTGCCAGCAGCTTAGACGGCGCCTGGGACTGGTCCTACGAGCAGTACTTC. Its protein product is CASSLDGAWDWSYEQYF.

A single count supports this clone. J is TRBJ2-1 and V is TRBV7-9; D possibly uses TRBD1 or TRBD2 (5 bases each). The CDR3 runs to 18 residues. Trimming stripped 2 bases from V and 0 bases from J, with 17 bases between. Germline V gene sequence: CDR1 SEHNR, CDR2 FQNEAQ (reference sequence). The CDR3 spells CASSLSRPNGASYNEQFF. The CDR3 nucleotides read TGTGCCAGCAGCTTATCCCGGCCCAACGGGGCCTCCTACAATGAGCAGTTCTTC.

About this clone: The same CDR3 also results from other DNA sequences found in this sample. The chain carries TRBV27 and TRBJ1-1; 7 bases are a match to TRBD1. This CDR3 is built from 16 residues. The V gene's germline CDR1 is MNHEY and CDR2 SMNVEV (reference sequence). The V gene end was trimmed by 7 bases and the J gene end by 3 bases; junction bases not matched to a gene: 14. CDR3 DNA: TGTGCCAGCAACCCAATTCCGGGACAGTACTACACTGAAGCTTTCTTT. Translation gives CASNPIPGQYYTEAFF.